This TCR beta chain is drawn from a study of early T cells in non-severe SARS-CoV-2 infection. Study-level information: Sequencing was performed on bulk RNA from unsorted whole blood, leaving chains unpaired.

Study results and caveats: Anti-spike CD8 specificities were favored by VDJdb matching, whose results missed private and CD4 specificities.

Turning to this clonotype: Its antigen is unknown.

TCRdb reanalysed the 5' RACE reads using MiXCR and keeps one entry per CDR3 protein. The table shows under 90,000 distinct CDR3 sequences, with less than 15% occurring only once. CDR1 and CDR2 (germline): SGHVS, FQNEAQ. Trimming left V 3 bases short and J 0 bases short, with 14 bases between. The CDR3 is made up of 16 amino acids. Sequenced material: whole blood. This chain links TRBV7-8 with TRBJ1-2; D is uncertain. This TCR was recovered from an adult who was a healthcare worker with PCR-confirmed SARS-CoV-2 infection or an uninfected control (not recorded which). CDR3 sequence (DNA): TGTGCCAGCAGCTTGGGCACCCGCCCGGCTAACTATGGCTACACCTTC. Protein: CASSLGTRPANYGYTF.